A single sample is the source of the 24 T cell receptor beta chains below, sequenced in a study of blood T cell repertoires in COVID-19. Sequenced by immunoSEQ multiplex PCR; TCRdb stores in-frame clones only, minus some. The sample shows roughly 100,000 clones, roughly 71% of them seen only once. The sample taken for sequencing was peripheral blood. The source is an elderly man with acute or convalescent COVID-19.

The chain carries TRBV6-6 and TRBJ2-3, with D perhaps TRBD2 (6 bases). Germline V gene sequence: CDR1 MNHNY, CDR2 SVGAGI (reference sequence). The CDR3 is made up of 15 amino acids. The V gene lost 11 bases and the J gene lost 5 bases, with 23 bases spanning the gap. CDR3 in DNA: TGTGCCTGCGCTGAAACTAGCAAGCTGATAGATACGCAGTATTTT. Its protein product is CACAETSKLIDTQYF.

V gene TRBV6-5 combines with J gene TRBJ2-7; no clear D gene. The CDR3 has 13 residues. Germline loops: CDR1 MNHEY, CDR2 SVGAGI. The ends were cut back, 7 bases at V and 0 bases at J, with 10 bases in the middle. Here the CDR3 reads CASTTSGSYEQYF. CDR3 nucleotide sequence: TGTGCCAGCACTACGTCGGGCTCCTACGAGCAGTACTTC.

A word on this clone: This may be a read error, as it is one base from a much larger clone. The gene calls are TRBV11-2 and TRBJ1-2, with 8 bases identical to TRBD1. Trimming cost V 5 bases and J 7 bases; bases outside gene matches: 6. The CDR3 is 13 amino acids. The germline V gene encodes CDR1 SGHAT and CDR2 FQNNGV. The DNA for the CDR3 is TGTGCCAGCAGCCCGGACAGGGTTAGTGGCTACACCTTC. It yields the protein CASSPDRVSGYTF. Based on the CDR3 plus reference TRBV11-2 and TRBJ1-2, the full variable domain is EAGVAQSPRYKIIEKRQSVAFWCNPISGHATLYWYQQILGQGPKLLIQFQNNGVVDDSQLPKDRFSAERLKGVDSTLKIQPAKLEDSAVYLCASSPDRVSGYTFGSGTRLTVV.

The chain joins TRBV18 to TRBJ1-2; no clear D gene. Germline assignment: CDR1 KGHSH and CDR2 LQKENI. The germline V and J ends were trimmed by 6 bases and 4 bases, with 12 bases remaining between them. The CDR3 covers 13 residues. In nucleotides, the CDR3 is TGTGCCAGCTCTCAGGAAACCGGCTATGGCTACACCTTC. Translating gives CASSQETGYGYTF.

The chain joins TRBV2 to TRBJ2-7, with TRBD2 as a possible D gene (6 bases). Trimming stripped 6 bases from V and 3 bases from J, with 12 bases between. The CDR3 has 13 amino acids. The V gene's germline CDR1 is SNHLY and CDR2 FYNNEI. Written as DNA, the CDR3 is TGTGCCAGCAGCTGGGTCGGGGGCTACGAGCAGTACTTC. This codes for CASSWVGGYEQYF.

This clone appeared a few times. The CDR3 DNA is TGTGCCAGCAGCTTGGGACTATCAAGGAGCACAGATACGCAGTATTTT. It encodes CASSLGLSRSTDTQYF. This chain links TRBV5-4 with TRBJ2-3, with D possibly matching TRBD2 (5 bases). This CDR3 is built from 16 residues. With 0 bases removed from V and 0 bases from J, the gap between germline ends came to 11 bases. The germline V gene encodes CDR1 SGHNT and CDR2 YYREEE (reference sequence).

This clone has more than one count but fewer than ten. The rearrangement uses TRBV6-4 and TRBJ2-3; TRBD2 is a possible D gene (6 bases). CDR3 length equals 14 residues. V lost 2 bases and J 0 bases, leaving 6 bases between the germline ends. Germline CDR1 and CDR2: MRHNA and SNTAGT. CDR3 residues: CASSDGTSTDTQYF. CDR3 coding DNA: TGTGCCAGCAGTGACGGGACTAGCACAGATACGCAGTATTTT.

This clone was detected ten times or more. This chain connects TRBV7-9 to TRBJ2-3; 13 positions match TRBD2. V trimming: 5 bases; J trimming: 4 bases; junction bases outside the gene matches: 6. This CDR3 region has 16 residues. Germline-derived CDR1 and CDR2 are SEHNR and FQNEAQ (reference sequence). The CDR3 region has the DNA TGTGCCAGCAGCCTGTCGACTAGCGGGAGGTCAGATACGCAGTATTTT. It codes for CASSLSTSGRSDTQYF.

The V call is TRBV4-3, the J call TRBJ2-7; 12 bases fit TRBD2. Looked up from germline, CDR1 is LGHNA and CDR2 is YSLEER. V gave up 4 bases and J gave up 3 bases; unmatched junction bases: 7. This CDR3 comprises 16 residues. The CDR3 protein is CASSPQTSGSVYEQYF. The CDR3 DNA follows: TGCGCCAGCAGCCCCCAGACTAGCGGGAGTGTCTACGAGCAGTACTTC.

This rearrangement joins TRBV27 to TRBJ1-3; D remains unclear. The CDR3 loop spans 13 amino acids. Germline assignment: CDR1 MNHEY and CDR2 SMNVEV (reference sequence). Between the trimmed V and J ends, which lost 6 bases and 0 bases, there was a span of 6 bases. Written as DNA, the CDR3 is TGTGCCAGCAGAGCGGTCTCTGGAAACACCATATATTTT. It encodes CASRAVSGNTIYF.

The sample holds a few counts of this clone. This chain uses TRBV9 with TRBJ2-4; 7 bases are a match to TRBD2. There are 14 residues in the CDR3. Germline V gives CDR1 SGDLS, CDR2 YYNGEE. Unmatched junction bases numbered 3, after V lost 2 bases and J lost 4 bases. DNA for the CDR3: TGTGCCAGCAGCGTTGCGGGAGAGAAAAACATTCAGTACTTC. Protein: CASSVAGEKNIQYF.

The gene calls are TRBV6-5 and TRBJ2-2, with 7 bases identical to TRBD1. Germline V lookup: CDR1 MNHEY, CDR2 SVGAGI. After removal of 2 bases from V and 6 bases from J, the junction contained 3 bases not matched to a gene. This CDR3 is 14 amino acids long. The CDR3, as DNA: TGTGCCAGCAGTTACCCGGGGACAGCCGGGGAGCTGTTTTTT. Protein sequence: CASSYPGTAGELFF.

The chain carries TRBV21-1 and TRBJ2-7; TRBD1 was called by the table and not checked on the DNA. TRBV21-1 is described as a pseudogene. The CDR3 is made up of 14 amino acids. The CDR3 reads CASSKQIVSYEQYF. In DNA form, the CDR3 reads TGTGCCAGCAGCAAACAGATCGTCTCCTACGAGCAGTACTTC.

The chain employs TRBV28 and TRBJ1-4; 10 bases are a match to TRBD1. Germline V gene lookup returns CDR1 MDHEN and CDR2 SYDVKM. The CDR3 contains 17 residues. The junction had 16 bases not matched to a gene; V was cut back by 7 bases and J by 8 bases. The CDR3 sequence is CASTRAARTGGSEKLFF. The CDR3 DNA reads TGTGCCAGCACCAGGGCGGCGAGGACAGGGGGAAGCGAAAAACTGTTTTTT.

V gene TRBV10-3 combines with J gene TRBJ2-6, with D perhaps matching TRBD1 (6 bases). Germline assignment: CDR1 ENHRY and CDR2 SYGVKD. Deletions cut 2 bases from V and 8 bases from J, with 10 bases between. The CDR3 extends over 14 amino acids. CDR3 sequence reads: CAISEAQGSNVLTF. In nucleotides, the CDR3 is TGTGCCATCAGTGAGGCACAGGGTTCCAACGTCCTGACTTTC.

The chain uses TRBV10-3 and TRBJ2-2, with 10 positions matching TRBD2. CDR1 is ENHRY and CDR2 is SYGVKD in the germline V gene. Trimming removed 6 bases from V and 3 bases from J; junction bases left unmatched: 7. This CDR3 region has 16 residues. The CDR3: CAIRPRTSGDTGELFF. DNA of the CDR3: TGTGCCATCAGACCACGAACTAGCGGGGACACCGGGGAGCTGTTTTTT.

This clone was counted only a few times. This CDR3 is also generated by other DNA sequences in the sample. The chain uses TRBV6-5 and TRBJ2-7; D may be TRBD1 (6 bases). V lost 6 bases and J lost 1, with 13 bases in between. This CDR3 has 14 amino acids. CDR1 and CDR2 (germline): MNHEY, SVGAGI. In DNA, the CDR3 is TGTGCCAGCAGGCGGACAGCATTATCCTACGAGCAGTACTTC. Amino acid sequence: CASRRTALSYEQYF.

V and J are TRBV5-8 and TRBJ1-5; D is unclear. V shed 2 bases and J shed 1 base, with 10 bases lying between them. The CDR3 length is 15 residues. Looked up from germline, CDR1 is SGHTS and CDR2 is YDEGEE. The CDR3 spells CASSFAHSSNQPQHF. In DNA form, the CDR3 reads TGTGCCAGCAGCTTTGCACATTCGAGCAATCAGCCCCAGCATTTT.

The J gene is TRBJ2-7, the V gene TRBV12-5, with 7 bases lining up with TRBD1. Germline V gene data show CDR1 as LGHNT and CDR2 as FRNRAP. Unmatched junction bases numbered 10, after V lost 1 base and J lost 7 bases. CDR3 length equals 15 residues. The CDR3 here is CASGLAGRGQEEQYF. The DNA for the CDR3 is TGTGCTAGTGGTTTGGCCGGTAGGGGGCAGGAAGAGCAGTACTTC.

The J gene is TRBJ1-5, the V gene TRBV9, with D unclear. The ends were cut back, 4 bases at V and 1 base at J, with 12 bases in the middle. Germline V lookup: CDR1 SGDLS, CDR2 YYNGEE. This CDR3 spans 15 amino acids. CDR3 sequence reads: CASSKDPGSNQPQHF. For the CDR3, the DNA is TGTGCCAGCAGCAAAGACCCGGGGAGCAATCAGCCCCAGCATTTT.

This clone was observed a few times. The chain has TRBV3-1 (or the pseudogene TRBV3-2) and TRBJ2-7; possible D gene TRBD1, 6 bases. Germline V gene data show CDR1 as LGHDT and CDR2 as YNNKEL (reference sequence). This CDR3 is 21 amino acids long. Trimming left V 2 bases short and J 0 bases short, with 29 bases between. CDR3: CASSQRPNSQTRGKSSYEQYF. CDR3 DNA: TGTGCCAGCAGCCAAAGGCCCAACTCGCAAACCAGGGGCAAAAGCTCCTACGAGCAGTACTTC.

V and J are TRBV2 and TRBJ2-5; 9 nucleotides align to TRBD2. The CDR3 length is 14 residues. CDR1 SNHLY and CDR2 FYNNEI come from the germline V gene. The J segment lost 5 bases and the V segment lost 2 bases, leaving 3 bases of the junction unmatched. The CDR3 loop reads CASSEFLAGETQYF. DNA of the CDR3: TGTGCCAGCAGTGAATTCCTAGCGGGGGAGACCCAGTACTTC.

This clone was seen a single time. The chain recombines TRBV9 with TRBJ2-1, with TRBD1 matching over 8 bases. The CDR3 covers 15 residues. Germline values: CDR1 SGDLS, CDR2 YYNGEE. V lost 0 bases and J lost 5; bases outside the gene matches: 4. CDR3 in amino acids: CASSVVQGADNEQFF. The CDR3 DNA sequence: TGTGCCAGCAGCGTAGTGCAGGGGGCGGACAATGAGCAGTTCTTC. Using reference TRBV9 and TRBJ2-1 for the parts outside the CDR3, the full variable domain is DSGVTQTPKHLITATGQRVTLRCSPRSGDLSVYWYQQSLDQGLQFLIQYYNGEERAKGNILERFSAQQFPDLHSELNLSSLELGDSALYFCASSVVQGADNEQFFGPGTRLTVL.

This sequence joins TRBV7-2 and TRBJ1-3; possibly TRBD1 for D (5 bases). V lost 6 bases to trimming and J lost 1 base, with 10 bases between them. Germline values: CDR1 SGHTA, CDR2 FQGNSA. CDR3 length: 14 residues. The CDR3 reads CASRAGGSGNTIYF. Here the CDR3 DNA reads TGTGCCAGCAGGGCGGGGGGTTCTGGAAACACCATATATTTT.